This T cell receptor beta chain was sequenced for a study of T-cell memory formation after mild COVID-19. Study in general: TCR clusters were mostly donor specific.

This clonotype was counted once. Its target is unknown. Whole-study results and caveats: Researchers found some responding clones in pre-infection memory, a sign that cross-reactive memory joined.

The length of the CDR3 is 8 residues. Trimming took off 5 bases at V and 13 bases at J, with 8 bases between the two ends. Germline V CDR1 and CDR2: SQVTM, ANQGSEA. TCRdb called the 5' RACE reads again in MiXCR, with one record for every CDR3 protein. The repertoire consists of about 190,000 distinct CDR3 sequences, with 10% occurring once and the leading ten covering approximately 2.8%. The sequence was collected from a man in his late teens or twenties who had mild COVID-19 (a few samples of this study predate the infection). Cell type and time point are not known. Input material: PBMCs or a T cell subset sorted from them (not recorded which). The V and J genes are TRBV29-1 and TRBJ2-5; D gene ambiguous. The CDR3 nucleotides read TGCAGCGTTTCCGATGGGTACTTC. It encodes CSVSDGYF.